This is a list of T cell receptor beta chains from one sample in a study of blood T cell repertoires in COVID-19. The table came from immunoSEQ multiplex PCR; TCRdb's copy has only in-frame clones and leaves some out. The data contain 250,000 or so clones, 65% to 90% of them seen just once; the ten biggest clones take up less than 2%. The sample consisted of PBMCs or T cells enriched from blood (not recorded which). The receptor source for this set is a man in his forties who had recovered from COVID-19. The CDR3 runs from the conserved cysteine through the conserved F or W. The D gene is left open where the match is weak. Some rows mark clone size as missing; the rest say once, few, many or name a class of expanded clone.

size	V	J	D	CDR3	DNA
few	TRBV12-3/TRBV12-4	TRBJ1-2	-	CASTHGDRGYTF	TGTGCCAGCACTCACGGGGATAGGGGCTACACCTTC
-	TRBV5-1	TRBJ2-5	TRBD1	CASSEGTAAETQYF	TGCGCCAGCAGCGAGGGGACAGCCGCAGAGACCCAGTACTTC
-	TRBV2	TRBJ2-1	-	CASRGGGFSSSYNEQFF	TGTGCCAGCAGGGGTGGAGGGTTTTCGAGCTCCTACAATGAGCAGTTCTTC
-	TRBV27	TRBJ2-1	TRBD1	CASSLGTGVYNEQFF	TGTGCCAGCAGTCTCGGGACAGGGGTATACAATGAGCAGTTCTTC
-	TRBV11-2	TRBJ2-2	-	CASSPRMNTGELFF	TGTGCCAGCAGCCCCAGAATGAACACCGGGGAGCTGTTTTTT
few	TRBV6-6	TRBJ1-6	-	CASSYSSNSPLHF	TGTGCCAGCAGTTACTCTAGTAATTCACCCCTCCACTTT
few	TRBV5-5	TRBJ1-2	-	CASSLGRVGHGYTF	TGTGCCAGCAGCCTCGGCAGGGTTGGCCATGGCTACACCTTC
few	TRBV5-8	TRBJ2-5	TRBD2	CASSLEGLLGETQYF	TGTGCCAGCAGCTTGGAGGGACTACTGGGGGAGACCCAGTACTTC
-	TRBV5-1	TRBJ2-2	-	CASRGQQYTGELFF	TGCGCCAGCAGGGGTCAACAGTACACCGGGGAGCTGTTTTTT
-	TRBV5-8	TRBJ2-2	-	CASSTRVHTGELFF	TGTGCCAGCAGCACGAGGGTCCACACCGGGGAGCTGTTTTTT
-	TRBV28	TRBJ1-1	-	CASALGARRAFF	TGTGCCAGCGCCTTGGGGGCGAGACGGGCTTTCTTT
-	TRBV30	TRBJ1-4	TRBD1	CAWSVEGANEKLFF	TGTGCCTGGAGTGTCGAGGGGGCCAATGAAAAACTGTTTTTT
-	TRBV30	TRBJ1-3	TRBD1	CAWQGDSGNTIYF	TGTGCCTGGCAGGGGGACTCTGGAAACACCATATATTTT
-	TRBV5-4	TRBJ2-7	TRBD1	CASSGGRLGTGHYEQYF	TGTGCCAGCAGCGGAGGAAGGCTCGGGACAGGGCACTACGAGCAGTACTTC
-	TRBV11-1	TRBJ2-5	TRBD2	CASSLSSGGPAETQYF	TGTGCCAGCAGCTTAAGTAGCGGGGGGCCCGCAGAGACCCAGTACTTC
-	TRBV14	TRBJ1-1	TRBD1	CASSPSTGGNTEAFF	TGTGCCAGCAGCCCCTCGACAGGGGGGAACACTGAAGCTTTCTTT
-	TRBV2	TRBJ2-4	TRBD1	CASSFSGSGGWDKNIQYF	TGTGCCAGCTCGTTCTCCGGATCAGGGGGCTGGGACAAAAACATTCAGTACTTC
-	TRBV7-3	TRBJ2-2	TRBD1	CASSLLGQTGELFF	TGTGCCAGCAGCTTATTGGGACAGACCGGGGAGCTGTTTTTT
-	TRBV30	TRBJ2-2	-	CAWSVLAGALTGELFF	TGTGCCTGGAGTGTCCTGGCAGGGGCACTGACCGGGGAGCTGTTTTTT
-	TRBV4-1	TRBJ2-2	TRBD2	CASSQGGAGAHLNTGELFF	TGCGCCAGCAGCCAAGGGGGCGCGGGAGCCCACCTGAACACCGGGGAGCTGTTTTTT
few	TRBV18	TRBJ1-1	TRBD1	CASSPRQGRVDTEAFF	TGTGCCAGCTCACCCCGACAGGGGAGGGTAGACACTGAAGCTTTCTTT
-	TRBV13	TRBJ2-7	TRBD1	CASSSTGDYEQYF	TGTGCCAGCAGCTCCACAGGGGACTACGAGCAGTACTTC
-	TRBV5-1	TRBJ1-3	TRBD1	CASSLFPGGDGNTIYF	TGCGCCAGCAGCTTGTTTCCAGGGGGCGATGGAAACACCATATATTTT
-	TRBV18	TRBJ1-6	-	CASSPREGDSPLHF	TGTGCCAGCTCACCAAGGGAAGGGGATTCACCCCTCCACTTT